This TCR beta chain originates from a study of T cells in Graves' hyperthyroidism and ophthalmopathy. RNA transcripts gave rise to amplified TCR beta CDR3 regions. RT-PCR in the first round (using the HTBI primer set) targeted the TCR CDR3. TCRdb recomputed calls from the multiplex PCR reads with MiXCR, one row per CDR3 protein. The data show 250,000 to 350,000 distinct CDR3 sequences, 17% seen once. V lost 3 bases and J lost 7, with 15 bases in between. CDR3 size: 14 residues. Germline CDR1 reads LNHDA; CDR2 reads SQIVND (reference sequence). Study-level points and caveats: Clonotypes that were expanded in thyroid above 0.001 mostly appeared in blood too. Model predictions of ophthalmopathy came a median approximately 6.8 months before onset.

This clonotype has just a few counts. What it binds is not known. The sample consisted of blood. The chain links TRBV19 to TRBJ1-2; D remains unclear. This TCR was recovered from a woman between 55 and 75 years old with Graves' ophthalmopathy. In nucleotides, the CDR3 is TGTGCCAGTAGTATTGAGCCCACAGCCGCTGGCTACACCTTC. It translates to CASSIEPTAAGYTF.